The table lists the clone carrying this TCR beta chain with many counts. Using RNA template, CDR3s of TCR alpha and beta were amplified with iRepertoire arm-PCR. Each CDR3 protein is one row after TCRdb ran MiXCR on the multiplex PCR reads. The sample holds more than 90,000 distinct CDR3 sequences, 40% seen once. V was pared by 6 bases and J by 4 bases, with 14 bases between. Germline V gene sequence: CDR1 DFQATT, CDR2 SNEGSKA (reference sequence). The CDR3 runs 13 residues. The entry originates in a study of glioma-infiltrating T cells. The chain uses TRBV20-1 and TRBJ2-3; D not resolved. Input material: glioma tissue, nonneoplastic brain tissue, or PBMCs (not recorded which). The clonotype originates from a human donor with low-grade glioma or glioblastoma, undergoing nonglioma brain surgery, or in good health (not recorded which). The CDR3 is CSAENRGADTQYF. For the CDR3, the DNA is TGCAGTGCAGAGAACCGCGGTGCAGATACGCAGTATTTT.